This TCR beta chain was observed in a study of T cells in Graves' hyperthyroidism and ophthalmopathy. Newly diagnosed hyperthyroidism patients aged 18 to 65 years had disease lasting under 2 months. Amplification targeted TCR beta CDR3 regions from RNA transcripts. The HTBI primer set served for first-round RT-PCR of the TCR CDR3. One entry per CDR3 protein results from TCRdb running MiXCR on the multiplex PCR reads. The sample lists some 760,000 distinct CDR3 sequences, roughly 15% occurring once. This clonotype was observed many times. The TCR originated in a woman aged 18-29 years with Graves' hyperthyroidism. Sequenced material: blood.

This CDR3 is CASSPVQGAFTGELFF. The CDR3 DNA sequence: TGTGCCAGCAGCCCCGTACAGGGGGCTTTCACCGGGGAGCTGTTTTTT. The chain carries TRBV28 and TRBJ2-2; TRBD1 aligns across 9 bases. This CDR3 region has 16 residues. Trimming took 6 bases from V and 4 from J; bases not matched to a gene: 9. CDR1 and CDR2 from the germline V gene are MDHEN and SYDVKM.